Given below is one T cell receptor beta chain in context. No antigen is known for it. This sample is part of a study of STAT3 mutations in large granular lymphocyte leukemia. Sequenced by immunoSEQ multiplex PCR; TCRdb stores in-frame clones only, minus some. This sample has approximately 42,000 clones, with roughly three quarters found just once. The study's findings and limits: Some patients had persisting codominant clonotypes that could mask small clones. Every T-LGLL patient had at least one immunodominant TCRbeta clonotype.

The CDR3 is made up of 17 amino acids. Germline lookup yields CDR1 LGHNA and CDR2 YNFKEQ. Trimming at V came to 1 base and at J to 1 base, leaving 3 bases not matched to a gene. The sample taken for sequencing was PBMCs. The clonotype comes from a human donor with T large granular lymphocyte leukemia. Some clones in this sample may be carry-over from other donors' samples. J is TRBJ2-6 and V is TRBV4-2; the match to TRBD2 covers 8 bases. The CDR3 reads CASSQVRGGSGANVLTF. For the CDR3, the DNA is TGTGCCAGCAGCCAAGTCCGGGGGGGGTCTGGGGCCAACGTCCTGACTTTC.